These 15 T cell receptor beta chains originate from one sample sequenced in a study of cytomegalovirus exposure and HLA in healthy donors. The PCR contained 60 Vbeta and 13 Jbeta primers. Assay used: immunoSEQ multiplex PCR; TCRdb lists only in-frame clones, some missing. The sample includes about 150,000 clones, about 76% seen only once; the top ten take less than 8.5%. Sequencing input: PBMCs. Receptors originate from a man aged 30 to 39 in good health and CMV-seropositive.

V usage is TRBV6-5 and J usage is TRBJ2-6; 7 nucleotides align to TRBD1. The length of the CDR3 is 15 residues. The trim removed 7 bases at V and 2 bases at J, leaving 5 bases unmatched. In germline, CDR1 is MNHEY, CDR2 SVGAGI. The CDR3, as DNA: TGTGCCAGCACTCCAGGGACAGCTGGGGCCAACGTCCTGACTTTC. As protein: CASTPGTAGANVLTF.

The rearrangement links TRBV30 to TRBJ1-3; tentative D call: TRBD1 (6 bases). Deletions cut 7 bases from V and 1 base from J, with 17 bases between. CDR3 length equals 15 residues. Germline CDR1 and CDR2: GTSNPN and SVGIG (reference sequence). The CDR3 coding sequence is TGTGCCTCCTACCTCACAGGGTTTTCTGGAAACACCATATATTTT. Translated: CASYLTGFSGNTIYF.

This clone was seen more than once but under ten times. CDR3 sequence: CASSDFSNEQFF. DNA of the CDR3: TGTGCCAGCAGTGACTTTAGCAATGAGCAGTTCTTC. The gene calls are TRBV6-4 and TRBJ2-1; D gene ambiguous. The CDR3 is made up of 12 amino acids. Looked up from germline, CDR1 is MRHNA and CDR2 is SNTAGT. The V end was cut by 1 base, the J end by 6 bases, with 4 bases between.

The CDR3 DNA is TGCGCCAGCAGCTTGGCGGAGAGCAATCAGCCCCAGCATTTT. Amino acids: CASSLAESNQPQHF. This chain uses TRBV5-1 with TRBJ1-5; D gene ambiguous. This CDR3 has 14 amino acids. CDR1 is SGHRS and CDR2 is YFSETQ in the germline V gene. V was pared by 0 bases and J by 1 base, with 5 bases between.

The chain is built from TRBV6-6 and TRBJ2-7; D is unclear. CDR3 length: 14 amino acids. V was clipped by 6 bases and J by 0 bases, with 12 bases between them. CDR1 MNHNY and CDR2 SVGAGI come from the germline V gene (reference sequence). Here the CDR3 reads CASSPTVSSYEQYF. DNA for the CDR3: TGTGCCAGCAGCCCCACGGTAAGCTCCTACGAGCAGTACTTC.

The chain carries TRBV28 and TRBJ2-1; TRBD2 matches 8 bases. Germline lookup yields CDR1 MDHEN and CDR2 SYDVKM. Germline trimming cut 11 bases from V and 4 bases from J; bases unmatched to any gene: 4. The CDR3 extends over 12 amino acids. In DNA, the CDR3 is TGTGCCTGTAGCGGGGCATACAATGAGCAGTTCTTC. This codes for CACSGAYNEQFF.

The genes are TRBV6-5 and TRBJ2-7, with TRBD1 matching over 11 bases. The CDR3 covers 15 residues. After removal of 6 bases from V and 1 base from J, the junction contained 5 bases not matched to a gene. The V gene's germline CDR1 is MNHEY and CDR2 SVGAGI. The CDR3: CASSPGTGGSYEQYF. In DNA, the CDR3 is TGTGCCAGCAGCCCCGGGACAGGGGGTTCCTACGAGCAGTACTTC.

The chain has TRBV30 and TRBJ1-3; D is unresolved. Germline V CDR1 and CDR2: GTSNPN, SVGIG (reference sequence). V lost 5 bases to trimming and J lost 0 bases, with 14 bases between them. CDR3 length equals 15 residues. The CDR3 loop is CAWDPGPNSGNTIYF. The CDR3 region has the DNA TGTGCCTGGGACCCTGGGCCTAACTCTGGAAACACCATATATTTT.

The chain employs TRBV7-9 and TRBJ1-1; 7 bases match TRBD1. The CDR3 has 16 amino acids. With 0 bases clipped from V and 3 bases from J, the junction kept 7 bases outside the gene matches. Germline lookup yields CDR1 SEHNR and CDR2 FQNEAQ (reference sequence). The CDR3, as DNA: TGTGCCAGCAGCTTAGCGCTGGGGACAGAATACACTGAAGCTTTCTTT. It specifies CASSLALGTEYTEAFF.

This chain links TRBV5-6 with TRBJ2-7, with 7 bases matching TRBD1. The CDR3 is 15 amino acids. The V and J ends lost 1 base and 6 bases, in that order; junction bases with no gene match: 10. Germline CDR1 SGHDT, CDR2 YYEEEE. The CDR3 is CASSLLPGQDSEQYF. Here the CDR3 DNA reads TGTGCCAGCAGCTTGTTACCCGGACAGGACAGCGAGCAGTACTTC.

The chain joins TRBV29-1 to TRBJ1-1; TRBD1 matches at 7 bases. J was trimmed by 5 bases and V by 6 bases; bases with no gene match: 6. Germline CDR1 is SQVTM and CDR2 is ANQGSEA. The CDR3 sequence is 12 residues long. CDR3 amino acids: CSVNQQGTEAFF. In nucleotides, the CDR3 is TGCAGCGTAAACCAACAGGGGACTGAAGCTTTCTTT. The variable domain in full, completed from reference TRBV29-1 and TRBJ1-1, reads SAVISQKPSRDICQRGTSLTIQCQVDSQVTMMFWYRQQPGQSLTLIATANQGSEATYESGFVIDKFPISRPNLTFSTLTVSNMSPEDSSIYLCSVNQQGTEAFFGQGTRLTVV.

The rearrangement joins TRBV27 to TRBJ1-5, with D hard to call. The germline V gene encodes CDR1 MNHEY and CDR2 SMNVEV (reference sequence). Trimming shortened V by 5 bases and J by 6 bases, and 11 bases separated the two germline ends. This CDR3 is built from 13 residues. CDR3 sequence (DNA): TGTGCCAGCAGTCTACAAGCGGGTCAGCCCCAGCATTTT. Encoded protein: CASSLQAGQPQHF.

The chain has TRBV30 and TRBJ2-3; tentatively, D is TRBD1 (5 bases). CDR1 is GTSNPN, CDR2 SVGIG, per germline (reference sequence). Trimming cost V 0 bases and J 8 bases, with 12 bases left between them. The CDR3 consists of 13 residues. The CDR3 coding sequence is TGTGCCTGGAGTGTACCAGGGTCAGGTACGCAGTATTTT. Encoded protein: CAWSVPGSGTQYF.

This clone has only one observation. CDR3 bases: TGCGCCAGCAGCTTGGGGCAGGCGCAAGAGACCCAGTACTTC. Amino acid sequence: CASSLGQAQETQYF. The V call is TRBV5-1, the J call TRBJ2-5; D is unclear. Germline loops: CDR1 SGHRS, CDR2 YFSETQ. This CDR3 is 14 amino acids long. V lost 0 bases and J lost 2, with 8 bases in between.

The rearrangement uses TRBV10-2 and TRBJ1-5; 7 positions agree with TRBD1. J gave up 6 bases and V 6 bases, and 8 bases lay outside the gene matches. CDR1 WSHSY and CDR2 SAAADI come from the germline V gene. CDR3 length equals 14 residues. CDR3 loop: CASSPDRPVQPQHF. The DNA of the CDR3 is TGCGCCAGCAGCCCGGACAGGCCGGTTCAGCCCCAGCATTTT.